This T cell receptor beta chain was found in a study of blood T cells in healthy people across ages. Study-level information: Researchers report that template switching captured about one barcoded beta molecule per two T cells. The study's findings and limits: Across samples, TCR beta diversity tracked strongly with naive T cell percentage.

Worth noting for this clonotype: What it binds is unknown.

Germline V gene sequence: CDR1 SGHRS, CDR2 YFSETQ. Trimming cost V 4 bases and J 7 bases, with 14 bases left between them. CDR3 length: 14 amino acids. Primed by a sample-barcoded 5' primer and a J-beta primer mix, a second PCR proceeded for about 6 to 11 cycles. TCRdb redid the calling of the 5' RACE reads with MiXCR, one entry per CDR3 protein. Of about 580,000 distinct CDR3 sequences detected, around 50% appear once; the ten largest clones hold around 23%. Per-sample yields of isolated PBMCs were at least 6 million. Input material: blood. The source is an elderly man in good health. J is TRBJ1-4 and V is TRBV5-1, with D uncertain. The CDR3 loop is CASSPRGDPEKLFF. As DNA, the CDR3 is TGCGCCAGCAGCCCCCGCGGGGATCCTGAAAAACTGTTTTTT.